The entry below gives a single T cell receptor beta chain sequence along with its context. Its specificity is unknown. The data derive from a study of T cell responses to AZD1222 COVID-19 vaccine. Study-wide background: Second-dose intervals of approximately 4 or approximately 12 weeks were pooled. General study results and limits: Per reports, nearly half of all spike-specific TCRs target regions that are unmutated in variants. Among those given AZD1222, only six or seven were seropositive at baseline. Donor demographics were predominantly white British with a female majority; clonal diversity may be underestimated.

Trimming took off 2 bases at V and 2 bases at J, with 6 bases between the two ends. There are 12 residues in the CDR3. The germline V gene has CDR1 GTSNPN and CDR2 SVGIG (reference sequence). The repertoire was sequenced with immunoSEQ multiplex PCR; TCRdb's copy has only in-frame clones and lacks some. The repertoire includes about 150,000 clones, 80% to 95% of them detected once, and about 2.3% sits in the top ten. This clonotype originated in an adult in good health. The V and J genes are TRBV30 and TRBJ1-2, with D uncertain. The specimen was peripheral blood, collected on day 0 of AZD1222 vaccination. CDR3 residues: CAWSPRNYGYTF. CDR3 DNA sequence: TGTGCCTGGAGTCCACGGAACTATGGCTACACCTTC. Looking up the rest from reference TRBV30 and TRBJ1-2 gives the full variable domain: SQTIHQWPATLVQPVGSPLSLECTVEGTSNPNLYWYRQAAGRGLQLLFYSVGIGQISSEVPQNLSASRPQDRQFILSSKKLLLSDSGFYLCAWSPRNYGYTFGSGTRLTVV.